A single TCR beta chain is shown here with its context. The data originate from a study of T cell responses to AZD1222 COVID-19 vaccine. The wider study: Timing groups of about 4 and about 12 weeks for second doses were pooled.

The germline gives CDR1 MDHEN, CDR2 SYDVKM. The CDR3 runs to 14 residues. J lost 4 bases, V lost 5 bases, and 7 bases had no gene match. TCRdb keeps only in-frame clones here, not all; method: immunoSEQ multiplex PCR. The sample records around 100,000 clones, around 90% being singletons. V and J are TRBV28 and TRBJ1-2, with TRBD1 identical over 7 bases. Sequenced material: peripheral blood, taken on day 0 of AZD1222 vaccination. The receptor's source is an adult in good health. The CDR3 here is CASSHPTGRYGYTF. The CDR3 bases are TGTGCCAGCAGTCACCCGACAGGGCGCTATGGCTACACCTTC.